The following is a T cell receptor (beta chain) sequence with its context. Profiled with immunoSEQ multiplex PCR; TCRdb holds only in-frame clones, not every one. The repertoire consists of some 200,000 clones, with around 82% occurring once and the leading ten covering less than 8%. The data originate from a study of blood T cell repertoires in COVID-19. Deletions cut 2 bases from V and 0 bases from J, with 7 bases between. The CDR3 has 15 amino acids. CDR1 is MNHEY, CDR2 SVGEGT, per germline. The receptor's source is a woman aged 40 to 50 with acute COVID-19. The sample was PBMCs or T cells enriched from blood (not recorded which). This chain uses TRBV6-2 or TRBV6-3 with TRBJ2-2, with TRBD1 as a possible D gene (6 bases). CDR3 protein: CASSYQGTNTGELFF. CDR3 nucleotides: TGTGCCAGCAGTTACCAGGGGACGAACACCGGGGAGCTGTTTTTT.